These 19 T cell receptor beta chains share one sample of origin, sequenced in a study of graft-versus-host responses after intestinal transplantation. Only in-frame clones appear in the TCRdb table, and some are missing; sequencing was by immunoSEQ multiplex PCR. Of under 45,000 clones in the sample, just over 90% were seen once. The sequencing here drew on PBMCs, taken approximately 100 weeks after intestinal transplantation. The receptors shown here come from a human patient who received an intestinal transplant, so some T cells may come from the graft donor.

The V and J genes are TRBV6-5 and TRBJ2-7; D may correspond to TRBD1 or TRBD2 (5 bases each). The germline V gene has CDR1 MNHEY and CDR2 SVGAGI. CDR3 length: 14 residues. V shed 5 bases and J shed 6 bases, with 17 bases lying between them. The CDR3 DNA reads TGTGCCAGCAGTGGCCCCTCGGGACCAGCCGAGCAGTACTTC. Protein: CASSGPSGPAEQYF.

This rearrangement joins TRBV5-6 to TRBJ2-1, with 8 nucleotides matching TRBD2. This CDR3 spans 16 amino acids. Germline V gene sequence: CDR1 SGHDT, CDR2 YYEEEE. V was pared by 3 bases and J by 2 bases, with 7 bases of the junction left unmatched. The CDR3 protein is CASSSLTGGTYNEQFF. The CDR3 DNA sequence: TGTGCCAGCAGCTCACTTACGGGAGGGACCTACAATGAGCAGTTCTTC. The full variable domain, rest sourced from reference TRBV5-6 and TRBJ2-1, is DAGVTQSPTHLIKTRGQQVTLRCSPKSGHDTVSWYQQALGQGPQFIFQYYEEEERQRGNFPDRFSGHQFPNYSSELNVNALLLGDSALYLCASSSLTGGTYNEQFFGPGTRLTVL.

The rearrangement joins TRBV7-7 to TRBJ2-7, with 11 bases lining up with TRBD1. Germline V gene data show CDR1 as SSHAT and CDR2 as FNYEAQ (reference sequence). The V gene end was trimmed by 4 bases and the J gene end by 1 base; junction bases not matched to a gene: 3. CDR3 length equals 15 residues. The CDR3 loop reads CASSSGTGGSYEQYF. DNA for the CDR3: TGTGCCAGCAGCTCCGGGACAGGGGGATCCTACGAGCAGTACTTC.

This clone has just a few counts. This chain joins TRBV19 and TRBJ1-2; 9 nucleotides align to TRBD1. Germline assignment: CDR1 LNHDA and CDR2 SQIVND (reference sequence). The CDR3 is 15 amino acids. The V and J ends lost 4 bases and 2 bases, in that order; junction bases with no gene match: 5. The CDR3 spells CASSTIDRGNYGYTF. CDR3 DNA: TGTGCCAGTAGTACCATAGACAGGGGGAACTATGGCTACACCTTC.

The chain has TRBV5-6 and TRBJ1-5, with no clear D. The CDR3 covers 14 residues. V lost 2 bases and J 4 bases, leaving 10 bases between the germline ends. Germline V CDR1 and CDR2: SGHDT, YYEEEE. The DNA for the CDR3 is TGTGCCAGCAGCTTTGCTATCGGGAATCAGCCCCAGCATTTT. Protein product: CASSFAIGNQPQHF.

The chain is built from TRBV29-1 and TRBJ2-5, with D perhaps TRBD2 (6 bases). Looked up from germline, CDR1 is SQVTM and CDR2 is ANQGSEA. V lost 4 bases and J lost 1, with 19 bases in between. This CDR3 has 16 amino acids. The CDR3 is CSVVGTLGGSQETQYF. In DNA form, the CDR3 reads TGCAGCGTTGTAGGCACCCTGGGAGGATCCCAAGAGACCCAGTACTTC.

This rearrangement joins TRBV6-1 to TRBJ1-5; D gene ambiguous. V was trimmed by 11 bases and J by 7 bases, leaving 18 bases between them. This CDR3 has 13 residues. Germline V gene lookup returns CDR1 MNHNS and CDR2 SASEGT. CDR3 sequence (DNA): TGTGCCCTTTCCCACGAAGTTGACCAGCCCCAGCATTTT. Its protein is CALSHEVDQPQHF.

V and J are TRBV18 and TRBJ1-2; 7 positions agree with TRBD1. This CDR3 comprises 12 residues. The V gene end was trimmed by 6 bases and the J gene end by 8 bases; junction bases not matched to a gene: 6. CDR1 is KGHSH and CDR2 is LQKENI in the germline V gene. This chain's CDR3 is CASSPGTEGYTF. The CDR3 DNA reads as TGTGCCAGCTCGCCCGGGACAGAAGGCTACACCTTC.

V gene TRBV7-6 combines with J gene TRBJ2-7; D is possibly TRBD1 or TRBD2 (5 bases each). The CDR3 totals 15 residues. The V end was cut by 5 bases, the J end by 3 bases, with 17 bases between. Germline-derived CDR1 and CDR2 are SGHVS and FNYEAQ. The CDR3 sequence is CASSAAPGRDYEQYF. In DNA, the CDR3 is TGTGCCAGCAGCGCGGCACCGGGACGGGACTACGAGCAGTACTTC.

The chain recombines TRBV6-6 with TRBJ1-1, with D possibly TRBD1 on 5 matching bases. Trimming removed 6 bases at V and 6 bases at J, with 11 bases between. This CDR3 region has 12 residues. CDR1 and CDR2 (germline): MNHNY, SVGAGI (reference sequence). The CDR3 DNA reads as TGTGCCAGCAGCCCTAGGGGTGCTGAAGCTTTCTTT. Translated, it gives CASSPRGAEAFF.

This chain connects TRBV19 to TRBJ2-3; D remains ambiguous. The CDR3 spans 13 residues. V lost 8 bases, J lost 4 bases, and 13 bases lay in between. CDR1 LNHDA and CDR2 SQIVND come from the germline V gene (reference sequence). The CDR3 DNA follows: TGTGCCAGTGGCTCGGATTTGCCAGATACGCAGTATTTT. Its translation: CASGSDLPDTQYF.

The sample holds one count of this clone. The gene calls are TRBV11-2 and TRBJ2-5, with 7 positions matching TRBD2. V gave up 0 bases and J gave up 9 bases; unmatched junction bases: 7. The CDR3 consists of 14 residues. CDR1 is SGHAT, CDR2 FQNNGV, per germline. CDR3 amino acids: CASSLEASGRAQYF. As DNA, the CDR3 is TGTGCCAGCAGCTTAGAGGCTAGCGGACGGGCCCAGTACTTC.

This chain connects TRBV19 to TRBJ1-2, with D maybe TRBD1 (5 bases). Germline-derived CDR1 and CDR2 are LNHDA and SQIVND (reference sequence). This CDR3 is 14 amino acids long. The V end was cut by 4 bases, the J end by 0 bases, with 9 bases between. The CDR3 DNA reads as TGTGCCAGTAGTACACTGACAGCTAACTATGGCTACACCTTC. Amino acids: CASSTLTANYGYTF.

This clone is a singleton in its sample. The rearrangement uses TRBV27 and TRBJ2-5; 12 bases map to TRBD2. The CDR3 contains 14 residues. From germline, CDR1 is MNHEY and CDR2 SMNVEV (reference sequence). The V segment lost 6 bases and the J segment 4 bases; nucleotides outside the gene matches: 3. The CDR3: CASRLAGGRETQYF. The CDR3 coding sequence is TGTGCCAGCAGACTAGCGGGAGGCAGAGAGACCCAGTACTTC.

This chain links TRBV7-6 with TRBJ1-1; D is possibly TRBD1 (5 bases). The germline gives CDR1 SGHVS, CDR2 FNYEAQ. The CDR3 covers 15 residues. The V and J ends lost 0 bases and 4 bases respectively, with 12 bases between them. This CDR3 reads CASSLAQGSTTEAFF. The CDR3 region has the DNA TGTGCCAGCAGCTTAGCGCAGGGAAGCACCACTGAAGCTTTCTTT.

The J gene is TRBJ2-2, the V gene TRBV6-6; D is unresolved. CDR3 length equals 11 residues. From germline, CDR1 is MNHNY and CDR2 SVGAGI (reference sequence). V was trimmed by 6 bases and J by 7 bases, leaving 6 bases between them. DNA of the CDR3: TGTGCCAGCAGGGGAAGCGGGGAGCTGTTTTTT. This gives the protein CASRGSGELFF.

The gene calls are TRBV13 and TRBJ2-7; D could derive from TRBD1 or TRBD2 (6 bases each). Germline V gene sequence: CDR1 PRHDT, CDR2 FYEKMQ (reference sequence). This CDR3 has 14 residues. V lost 5 bases to trimming and J lost 2 bases, with 13 bases between them. For the CDR3, the DNA is TGTGCCAGCAGCCCTGAGGGGGGAACCTACGAGCAGTACTTC. It translates to CASSPEGGTYEQYF.

This clone has just one count. This chain uses TRBV28 with TRBJ2-7; D is ambiguous. The CDR3 runs to 10 residues. Trimming removed 5 bases from V and 6 bases from J, with 5 bases in between. From germline, CDR1 is MDHEN and CDR2 SYDVKM. CDR3 in DNA: TGTGCCAGCAGTCGGGCCGAGCAGTACTTC. It encodes CASSRAEQYF.

The V gene is TRBV5-1, the J gene TRBJ2-6; 8 bases map to TRBD1. Germline V gene data show CDR1 as SGHRS and CDR2 as YFSETQ. With V trimmed by 5 bases and J by 1 base, 8 bases remained unmatched. The CDR3 contains 17 residues. The CDR3 reads CASRPAYRGSGANVLTF. CDR3 DNA sequence: TGCGCCAGCAGGCCGGCCTACAGGGGGTCTGGGGCCAACGTCCTGACTTTC.